Listed below are T cell receptor beta chains from one sample, sequenced in a study of T cell responses to AZD1222 COVID-19 vaccine. Repertoires were generated with immunoSEQ multiplex PCR, while TCRdb's copy carries only in-frame clones and drops some. The top ten clones hold approximately 7% of a sample with about 150,000 clones, around 85% of them seen once. Here the sequenced sample was peripheral blood, taken after recovery from COVID-19. These receptors were collected from an adult who had recovered from COVID-19. CDR3s include the opening cysteine and the closing phenylalanine or tryptophan. A D gene is named only where the DNA matches it firmly. Not all rows give a size; the values are once, few, many and, for expanded clones, a class.

J,D,size,V,CDR3,DNA
TRBJ2-7,NA,NA,TRBV28,CASTPVTPYEQYF,TGTGCCAGCACCCCAGTAACTCCCTACGAGCAGTACTTC
TRBJ2-3,NA,NA,TRBV4-1,CASSVSESTDTQYF,TGCGCCAGCAGCGTTAGCGAGAGCACAGATACGCAGTATTTT
TRBJ2-7,NA,few,TRBV4-3,CASSHLAGAGSYEQYF,TGCGCCAGCAGCCATTTGGCGGGGGCGGGGTCCTACGAGCAGTACTTC
TRBJ2-7,TRBD1,NA,TRBV7-8,CASSLRTGIYEQYF,TGTGCCAGCAGCCTCAGGACAGGGATCTACGAGCAGTACTTC
TRBJ1-6,TRBD1,NA,TRBV5-4,CASSLDRGPSNSPLHF,TGTGCCAGCAGTTTGGACAGGGGGCCTTCTAATTCACCCCTCCACTTT
TRBJ2-1,NA,once,TRBV5-1,CASSLAGGTGNEQFF,TGCGCCAGCAGCTTGGCCGGCGGTACGGGCAATGAGCAGTTCTTC
TRBJ2-2,NA,NA,TRBV27,CASTLDRPNTGELFF,TGTGCCAGCACTCTTGACAGGCCAAACACCGGGGAGCTGTTTTTT
TRBJ2-5,NA,NA,TRBV7-3,CASSKGVQETQYF,TGTGCCAGCAGCAAGGGGGTCCAAGAGACCCAGTACTTC
TRBJ2-2,TRBD2,NA,TRBV11-1,CASSSSGTSGGEELFF,TGTGCCAGCAGCTCCTCCGGGACTAGCGGGGGGGAGGAGCTGTTTTTT
TRBJ1-6,NA,NA,TRBV5-6,CASSLGGISSYNSPLHF,TGTGCCAGCAGCTTGGGCGGAATAAGCTCCTATAATTCACCCCTCCACTTT
TRBJ2-5,TRBD2,once,TRBV28,CASSLGYGTSGFQETQYF,TGTGCCAGCAGTTTGGGTTATGGGACTAGCGGGTTTCAAGAGACCCAGTACTTC
TRBJ2-7,NA,NA,TRBV7-2,CASSIGSSYEQYF,TGTGCCAGCAGTATCGGGAGCTCCTACGAGCAGTACTTC
TRBJ2-2,TRBD2,NA,TRBV28,CVSGTSGFKGTGELFF,TGTGTCTCCGGGACTAGCGGGTTCAAAGGAACCGGGGAGCTGTTTTTT
TRBJ1-2,NA,NA,TRBV29-1,CSVNGIYGYTF,TGCAGCGTTAACGGGATCTATGGCTACACCTTC
TRBJ1-1,NA,NA,TRBV6-5,CASSAFRVNTEAFF,TGTGCCAGCAGCGCATTCAGGGTGAACACTGAAGCTTTCTTT
TRBJ2-7,TRBD1,NA,TRBV18,CASSLGTGINEQYF,TGTGCCAGCTCACTTGGGACAGGGATCAACGAGCAGTACTTC
TRBJ2-3,NA,NA,TRBV12-5,CASGKTDRDTQYF,TGTGCTAGTGGTAAAACCGACAGAGATACGCAGTATTTT
TRBJ2-2,TRBD2,NA,TRBV3-1/TRBV3-2,CASRSSASGSRDTGELFF,TGTGCCAGCAGATCAAGTGCTAGCGGGAGTAGGGACACCGGGGAGCTGTTTTTT
TRBJ2-3,NA,NA,TRBV10-3,CAISGGDTQYF,TGTGCCATCAGTGGGGGGGATACGCAGTATTTT
TRBJ1-1,NA,once,TRBV5-4,CASSSPGAKTEAFF,TGTGCCAGCAGCTCCCCGGGAGCAAAGACTGAAGCTTTCTTT
TRBJ1-3,NA,NA,TRBV5-4,CASSPQNSGNTIYF,TGTGCCAGCAGCCCACAGAACTCTGGAAACACCATATATTTT
TRBJ2-3,NA,few,TRBV27,CASSPRDGLETQYF,TGTGCCAGCAGCCCCCGGGACGGCTTAGAAACGCAGTATTTT
TRBJ2-3,NA,once,TRBV13,CASTLLGTQYF,TGTGCCAGCACCCTTTTGGGAACGCAGTATTTT
TRBJ2-7,NA,NA,TRBV10-3,CAISDPAGTYEQYF,TGTGCCATCAGTGATCCCGCAGGGACCTACGAGCAGTACTTC
TRBJ1-1,NA,many,TRBV7-9,CASSFGTANTEAFF,TGTGCCAGCAGCTTCGGGACGGCGAACACTGAAGCTTTCTTT
TRBJ2-6,NA,NA,TRBV2,CATGAIGANVLTF,TGTGCCACCGGGGCGATCGGGGCCAACGTCCTGACTTTC
TRBJ1-2,TRBD1,NA,TRBV29-1,CSVKEPGQSYGYTF,TGCAGCGTTAAAGAGCCGGGACAGAGCTATGGCTACACCTTC
TRBJ1-3,NA,NA,TRBV7-9,CASSFVGSSGNTIYF,TGTGCCAGCAGCTTTGTAGGCTCCTCTGGAAACACCATATATTTT
TRBJ2-5,NA,NA,TRBV3-1/TRBV3-2,CASSQDHRQETQYF,TGTGCCAGCAGCCAAGACCACCGTCAAGAGACCCAGTACTTC